Given below is one T cell receptor (beta chain) in context. The germline CDR1 and CDR2 sequences are LNHNV and YYDKDF (reference sequence). Trimming left V 8 bases short and J 0 bases short, with 8 bases between. This CDR3 is 13 amino acids long. The CD4+ fraction was divided into a CD45RA+ naive subset and a CD45RA-negative memory subset. This record belongs to a study of shared clonotypes between healthy human individuals. Assay used: immunoSEQ multiplex PCR; TCRdb lists only in-frame clones, some missing. The profile shows approximately 1,500,000 clones, approximately 98% of them singletons. V is TRBV15 and J is TRBJ1-5; D is unclear. The sequenced material came from naive CD4+ T cells sorted from blood. Subset here: CD45RA+ positively selected. This receptor was taken from a man under 40 in good health. CDR3 DNA: TGTGCCACCGATGTAGGTAGCAATCAGCCCCAGCATTTT. Its protein is CATDVGSNQPQHF.